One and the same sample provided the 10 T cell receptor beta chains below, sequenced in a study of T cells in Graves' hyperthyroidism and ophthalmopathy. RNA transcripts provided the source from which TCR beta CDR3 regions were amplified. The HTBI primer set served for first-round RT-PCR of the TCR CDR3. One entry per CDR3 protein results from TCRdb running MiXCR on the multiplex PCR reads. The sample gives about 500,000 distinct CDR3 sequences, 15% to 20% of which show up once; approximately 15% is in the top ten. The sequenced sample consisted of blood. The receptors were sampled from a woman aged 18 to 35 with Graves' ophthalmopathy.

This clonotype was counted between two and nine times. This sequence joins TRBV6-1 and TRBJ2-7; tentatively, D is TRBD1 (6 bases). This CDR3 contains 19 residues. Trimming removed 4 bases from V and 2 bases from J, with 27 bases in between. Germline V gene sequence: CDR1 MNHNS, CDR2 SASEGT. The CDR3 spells CASSGTSGAAYSNTYEQYF. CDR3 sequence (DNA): TGTGCCAGCAGTGGCACCTCAGGGGCGGCATACTCTAACACCTACGAGCAGTACTTC.

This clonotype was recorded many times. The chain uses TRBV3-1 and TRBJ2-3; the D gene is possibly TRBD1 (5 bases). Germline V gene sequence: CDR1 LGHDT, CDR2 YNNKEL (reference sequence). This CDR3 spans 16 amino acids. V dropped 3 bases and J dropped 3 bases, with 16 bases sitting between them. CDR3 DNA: TGTGCCAGCAGCCATCACCCGGACAAAGCGACAGATACGCAGTATTTT. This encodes CASSHHPDKATDTQYF.

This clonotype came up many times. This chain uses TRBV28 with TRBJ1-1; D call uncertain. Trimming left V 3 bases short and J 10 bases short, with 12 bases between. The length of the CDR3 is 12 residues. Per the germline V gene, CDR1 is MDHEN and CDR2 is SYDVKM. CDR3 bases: TGTGCCAGCAGTTTCATGGTGGATGGAGCTTTCTTT. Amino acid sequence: CASSFMVDGAFF.

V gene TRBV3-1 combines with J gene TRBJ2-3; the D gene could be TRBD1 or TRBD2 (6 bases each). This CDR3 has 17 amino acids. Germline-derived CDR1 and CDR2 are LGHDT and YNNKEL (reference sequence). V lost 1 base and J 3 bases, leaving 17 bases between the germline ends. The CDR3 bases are TGTGCCAGCAGCCAAGGACGGGGGCTTATCGGGACAGATACGCAGTATTTT. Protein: CASSQGRGLIGTDTQYF.

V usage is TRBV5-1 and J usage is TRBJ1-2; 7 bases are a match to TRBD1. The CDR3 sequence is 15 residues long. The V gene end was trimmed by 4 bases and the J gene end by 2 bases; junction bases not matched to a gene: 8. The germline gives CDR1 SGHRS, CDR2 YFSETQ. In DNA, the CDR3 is TGCGCCAGCAGCGGGGGGCTGACAGGGAACTATGGCTACACCTTC. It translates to CASSGGLTGNYGYTF.

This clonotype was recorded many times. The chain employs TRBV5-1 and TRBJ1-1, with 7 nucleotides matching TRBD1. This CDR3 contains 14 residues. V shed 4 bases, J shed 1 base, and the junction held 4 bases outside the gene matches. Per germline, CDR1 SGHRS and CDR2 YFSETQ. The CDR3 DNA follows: TGCGCCAGCAGCCCGGGACAGACGAACACTGAAGCTTTCTTT. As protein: CASSPGQTNTEAFF.

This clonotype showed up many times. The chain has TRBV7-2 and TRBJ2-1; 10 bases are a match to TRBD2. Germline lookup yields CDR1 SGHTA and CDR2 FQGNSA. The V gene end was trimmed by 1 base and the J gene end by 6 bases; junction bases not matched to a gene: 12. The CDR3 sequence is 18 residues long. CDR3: CASSLELAGRDLSNEQFF. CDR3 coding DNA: TGTGCCAGCAGCTTAGAACTAGCGGGGCGGGATTTGAGCAATGAGCAGTTCTTC.

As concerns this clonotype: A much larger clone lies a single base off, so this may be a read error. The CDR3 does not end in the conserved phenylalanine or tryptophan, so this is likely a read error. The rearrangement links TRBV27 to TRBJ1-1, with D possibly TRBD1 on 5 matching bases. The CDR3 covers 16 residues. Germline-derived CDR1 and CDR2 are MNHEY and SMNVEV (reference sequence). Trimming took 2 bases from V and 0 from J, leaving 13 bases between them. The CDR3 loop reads CASSLGGTGMNTEAFL. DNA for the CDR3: TGTGCCAGCAGTTTAGGTGGGACGGGTATGAACACTGAAGCTTTCCTT.

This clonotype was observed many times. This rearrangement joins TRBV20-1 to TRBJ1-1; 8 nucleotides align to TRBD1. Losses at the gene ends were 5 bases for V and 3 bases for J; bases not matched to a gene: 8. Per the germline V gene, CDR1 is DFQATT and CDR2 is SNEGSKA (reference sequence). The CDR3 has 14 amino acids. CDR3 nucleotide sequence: TGCAGTGCTGACGGACAGGGTTCGGACACTGAAGCTTTCTTT. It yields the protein CSADGQGSDTEAFF.

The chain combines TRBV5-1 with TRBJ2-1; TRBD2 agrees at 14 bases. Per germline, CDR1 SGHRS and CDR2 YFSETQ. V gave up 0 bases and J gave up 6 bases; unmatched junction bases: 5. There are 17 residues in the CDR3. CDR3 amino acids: CASSLGLAGGLGNEQFF. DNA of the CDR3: TGCGCCAGCAGCTTGGGACTAGCGGGAGGGCTCGGCAATGAGCAGTTCTTC.